The 2 T cell receptor beta chains presented below share a single source sample, sequenced in a study of blood T cell repertoires in COVID-19. Repertoires were generated with immunoSEQ multiplex PCR, while TCRdb's copy carries only in-frame clones and drops some. The sample contains 150,000 to 200,000 clones, 86% of which appear only once. Input material: peripheral blood. The receptors were gathered from a man aged 60-69 years with acute or convalescent COVID-19.

The chain is built from TRBV28 and TRBJ1-3; no firm D call. The CDR3 is made up of 16 amino acids. V shed 7 bases and J shed 0 bases, with 16 bases lying between them. Germline V gives CDR1 MDHEN, CDR2 SYDVKM. DNA for the CDR3: TGTGCCAGCACTACCAAGGGCGGGGTCTCTGGAAACACCATATATTTT. Amino acids: CASTTKGGVSGNTIYF.

V and J are TRBV27 and TRBJ1-1; no firm D call. The V and J ends lost 6 bases and 6 bases respectively, with 8 bases between them. Germline-derived CDR1 and CDR2 are MNHEY and SMNVEV (reference sequence). This CDR3 contains 11 residues. In nucleotides, the CDR3 is TGTGCCAGCAGATGGAGAGCTGAAGCTTTCTTT. Its translation is CASRWRAEAFF.